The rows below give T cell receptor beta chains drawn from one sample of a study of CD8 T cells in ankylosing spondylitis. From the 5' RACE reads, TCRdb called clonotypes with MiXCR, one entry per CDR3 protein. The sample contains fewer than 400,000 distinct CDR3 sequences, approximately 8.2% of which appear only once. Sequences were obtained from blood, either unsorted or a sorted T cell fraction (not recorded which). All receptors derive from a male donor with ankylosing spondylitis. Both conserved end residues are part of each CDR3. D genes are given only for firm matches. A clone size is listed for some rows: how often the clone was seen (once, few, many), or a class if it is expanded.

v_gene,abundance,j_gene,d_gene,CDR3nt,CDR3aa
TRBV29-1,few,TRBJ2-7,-,TGCAGCGTTGTCCAGGCGGTGGGGGAGCAGTACTTC,CSVVQAVGEQYF
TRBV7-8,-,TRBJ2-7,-,TGTGCCAGCAGCTTAGAGGCAGGTTTATCCTACGAGCAGTACTTC,CASSLEAGLSYEQYF
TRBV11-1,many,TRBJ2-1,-,TGTGCCAGCAGCTTCGTCCCTCAGGGGAGGGGTGAGCAGTTCTTC,CASSFVPQGRGEQFF
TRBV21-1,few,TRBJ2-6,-,TGTGCCAGCAGCAAACTGGATTCCTTGAACTCTGGGGCCAACGTCCTGACTTTC,CASSKLDSLNSGANVLTF
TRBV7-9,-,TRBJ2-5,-,TGTGCCAGCAGCAGTCGAGGACGGGTCCAAGAGACCCAGTACTTC,CASSSRGRVQETQYF
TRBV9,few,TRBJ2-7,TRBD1,TGTGCCAGCAGCGACGGGGACAGTCCCTACGAGCAGTACTTC,CASSDGDSPYEQYF
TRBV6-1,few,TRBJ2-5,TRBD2,TGTGCCAGCAGTGGAGCGGGAGCGCAAGAGACCCAGTACTTC,CASSGAGAQETQYF
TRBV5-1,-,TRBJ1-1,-,TGCGCCAGCAGCCCCGCTTTAACGGCGAACACTGAAGCTTTCTTT,CASSPALTANTEAFF
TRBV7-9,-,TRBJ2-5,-,TGTGCCAGCAGCGGCCGGGACTCTGAAGAGACCCAGTACTTC,CASSGRDSEETQYF
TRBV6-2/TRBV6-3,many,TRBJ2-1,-,TGTGCCAGCAGTTACCCCAAAGGAAGAAGCGGAACTCGGAATGAGCAGTTCTTC,CASSYPKGRSGTRNEQFF
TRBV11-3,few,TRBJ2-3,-,TGTGCCAGCAGCCTAGCTGGAATTGATACGCAGTATTTT,CASSLAGIDTQYF
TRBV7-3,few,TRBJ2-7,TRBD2,TGTGCCAGCAGCTACCGGGGGGGACCGCAGTACTTC,CASSYRGGPQYF
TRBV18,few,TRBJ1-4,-,TGTGCCAGCTCACCCCGGGCCTCTAATGAAAAACTGTTTTTT,CASSPRASNEKLFF
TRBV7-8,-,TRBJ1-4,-,TGTGCCAGCAGCTCAGCAGCAACTAATGAAAAACTGTTTTTT,CASSSAATNEKLFF
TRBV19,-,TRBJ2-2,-,TGTGCCAGTAGTATCGCCTCTGCCGGGGAGCTGTTTTTT,CASSIASAGELFF
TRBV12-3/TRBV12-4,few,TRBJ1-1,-,TGTGCCAGCAGTTTAGGTAGGGCAGGTGGCACTGAAGCTTTCTTT,CASSLGRAGGTEAFF
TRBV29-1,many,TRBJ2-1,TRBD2,TGCAGCGTTGAATCCCTAGCGGGGCCCCAGGGCTACAATGAGCAGTTCTTC,CSVESLAGPQGYNEQFF
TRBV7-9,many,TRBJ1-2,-,TGTGCCAGCAGCCCGACCACAGTGAACTATGGCTACACCTTC,CASSPTTVNYGYTF
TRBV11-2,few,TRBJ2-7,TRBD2,TGTGCCAGCAGCTACACTAGCGGGAGTTGGGCGAACGAGCAGTACTTC,CASSYTSGSWANEQYF
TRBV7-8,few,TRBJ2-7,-,TGTGCCAGCAGCCGGAGCTCTGGCGAGCAGTACTTC,CASSRSSGEQYF
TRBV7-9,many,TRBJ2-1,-,TGTGCCAGCTCGCCTGGTCCGACTGAGCAGTTCTTC,CASSPGPTEQFF
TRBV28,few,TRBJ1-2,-,TGTGCCAGTAGGGGGGGAGGTTCCACGTCCAACTATGGCTACACCTTC,CASRGGGSTSNYGYTF
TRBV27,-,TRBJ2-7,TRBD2,TGTGCCAGCAGTAGCGGGAGTATATACGAGCAGTACTTC,CASSSGSIYEQYF
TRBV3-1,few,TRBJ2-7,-,TGTGCCAGCAGCCCCGGCCTAGCGCACTACGAGCAGTACTTC,CASSPGLAHYEQYF
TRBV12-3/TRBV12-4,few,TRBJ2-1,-,TGTGCCAGCAGTTTAGCCTCTTCCGGGGGGCAGTTCTTC,CASSLASSGGQFF
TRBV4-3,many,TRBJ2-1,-,TGCGCCAGCAGCCGAAGGGCAGTCCTTTCCTACAATGAGCAGTTCTTC,CASSRRAVLSYNEQFF
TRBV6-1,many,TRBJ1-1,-,TGTGCCAGCAGTCTCTTCCCCGGGGGATATAACACTGAAGCTTTCTTT,CASSLFPGGYNTEAFF
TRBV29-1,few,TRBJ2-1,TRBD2,TGCAGCTCTACTACTCACTTTAAGCGGGAGACGTACTTCGTCAATGAGCAGTTCTTC,CSSTTHFKRETYFVNEQFF
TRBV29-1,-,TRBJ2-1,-,TGCAGCGCGATCCCTGCACAGGGAAACCCCTACAATGAGCAGTTCTTC,CSAIPAQGNPYNEQFF
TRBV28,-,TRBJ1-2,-,TGTGCCAGCAGATCCACGGCAGGGGTGCGCTATGTCTACACCTTC,CASRSTAGVRYVYTF
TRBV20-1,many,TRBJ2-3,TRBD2,TGCAGTGCTGGGGATTTAGCGGGAGAGGGAGATACGCAGTATTTT,CSAGDLAGEGDTQYF
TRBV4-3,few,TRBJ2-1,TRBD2,TGCGCCAGCAGCCAAGAGGGACTAGAGTCCTACAATGAGCAGTTCTTC,CASSQEGLESYNEQFF
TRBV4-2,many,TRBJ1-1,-,TGTGCCAGCAGCCAAGAGTCTATGAACACTGAAGCTTTCTTT,CASSQESMNTEAFF
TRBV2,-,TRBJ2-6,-,TGTGCCAGCTGTGTCCAACCAGCTGGGGCCAACGTCCTGACTTTC,CASCVQPAGANVLTF
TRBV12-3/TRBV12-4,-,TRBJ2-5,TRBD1,TGTGCCAGCAGTTTAGGGAACTGGGGGGACAGGGGGTTCGAAGAGACCCAGTACTTC,CASSLGNWGDRGFEETQYF
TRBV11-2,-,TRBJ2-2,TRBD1,TGTGCCAGCAGCTTAGGTTTTCGGGGACAGGGGTACACTGCTGCCGGGGAGCTGTTTTTT,CASSLGFRGQGYTAAGELFF
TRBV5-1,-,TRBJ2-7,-,TGCGCCAGCAGTCCTGCCCGGGACGGTGCCTACGAGCAGTACTTC,CASSPARDGAYEQYF
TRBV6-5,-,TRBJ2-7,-,TGTGCCAGCAGCAGGGATCAGGAGCAGTACTTC,CASSRDQEQYF
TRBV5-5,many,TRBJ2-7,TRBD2,TGTGCCAGCAGCTTGTTGGGGACTAGCTTCTACGAGCAGTACTTC,CASSLLGTSFYEQYF